Below, 16 T cell receptor beta chains from the same sample are listed, as sequenced in a study of T cells in Graves' hyperthyroidism and ophthalmopathy. Researchers took RNA transcripts and amplified the TCR beta CDR3 regions from them. Using the HTBI primer set, a first-round RT-PCR was run on the TCR CDR3. One entry per CDR3 protein results from TCRdb running MiXCR on the multiplex PCR reads. The sample carries about 640,000 distinct CDR3 sequences, less than 25% recorded once. The sequencing input was blood. Receptor source: a man younger than 40 with Graves' ophthalmopathy.

This clonotype has at least ten counts. This chain joins TRBV7-3 and TRBJ1-1; D is unresolved. V was pared by 3 bases and J by 11 bases, with 4 bases between. Germline CDR1 SGHTA, CDR2 FQGTGA. The CDR3 is 9 residues long. The CDR3 reads CASSFPAFF. The CDR3 coding sequence is TGTGCCAGCAGCTTTCCTGCTTTCTTT.

This clonotype showed up just a few times. V is TRBV4-2 and J is TRBJ2-2; D gene uncertain. The germline V gene has CDR1 LGHNA and CDR2 YNFKEQ. V was shortened by 0 bases and J by 6 bases, with 8 bases between the two germline ends. This CDR3 region has 14 residues. The CDR3, as DNA: TGTGCCAGCAGCCAAGATGCCCAGGCCGGGGAGCTGTTTTTT. Its protein product is CASSQDAQAGELFF.

The chain recombines TRBV9 with TRBJ1-2; D not resolved. The CDR3 is made up of 14 amino acids. The germline V gene has CDR1 SGDLS and CDR2 YYNGEE. V was trimmed by 3 bases and J by 6 bases, leaving 15 bases between them. CDR3 residues: CASSAEEGVDGYTF. The CDR3, as DNA: TGTGCCAGCAGCGCCGAGGAGGGAGTGGATGGCTACACCTTC.

Many counts were recorded for this clonotype. The rearrangement joins TRBV28 to TRBJ1-3, with no clear D. Trimming shortened V by 3 bases and J by 3 bases, and 6 bases separated the two germline ends. The germline gives CDR1 MDHEN, CDR2 SYDVKM. The CDR3 length is 13 residues. CDR3 sequence: CASSLADGNTIYF. The DNA of the CDR3 is TGTGCCAGCAGTTTGGCGGATGGAAACACCATATATTTT.

Only a few counts were recorded for this clonotype. The chain employs TRBV18 and TRBJ2-1; 9 positions match TRBD1. Trimming cost V 3 bases and J 13 bases; bases outside gene matches: 1. The CDR3 runs to 11 residues. CDR1 and CDR2 from the germline V gene are KGHSH and LQKENI. The CDR3 reads CASSPDRGQFF. CDR3 coding DNA: TGTGCCAGCTCACCGGACAGGGGTCAGTTCTTC.

The chain couples TRBV4-2 to TRBJ1-2; weak D call: TRBD1 (6 bases). This CDR3 is built from 16 residues. Germline values: CDR1 LGHNA, CDR2 YNFKEQ. Trimming stripped 0 bases from V and 4 bases from J, with 15 bases between. The CDR3 loop is CASSQDPRGELYGYTF. The DNA for the CDR3 is TGTGCCAGCAGCCAAGATCCTAGGGGGGAGCTCTATGGCTACACCTTC.

Concerning this clonotype itself: Sequence at one end of the junction differs from germline and may be a read error. The J gene is TRBJ2-1, the V gene TRBV2; the D gene is possibly TRBD2 (6 bases). The germline V gene has CDR1 SNHLY and CDR2 FYNNEI. The CDR3 has 19 residues. The chain's CDR3 is CASSEAGSGASWGYNGQFF. The CDR3 DNA follows: TGTGCCAGCAGTGAAGCGGGTAGCGGCGCCTCGTGGGGTTACAATGGGCAGTTCTTC.

In this sample, this clonotype turned up many times. The chain is built from TRBV28 and TRBJ2-1, with TRBD2 matching over 13 bases. With 5 bases clipped from V and 5 bases from J, the junction kept 3 bases outside the gene matches. This CDR3 region has 15 residues. CDR1 MDHEN and CDR2 SYDVKM come from the germline V gene. CDR3 residues: CASSPGTSGNNEQFF. In DNA form, the CDR3 reads TGTGCCAGCAGTCCCGGGACTAGCGGGAACAATGAGCAGTTCTTC. Filled out from reference TRBV28 and TRBJ2-1, the complete variable domain reads DVKVTQSSRYLVKRTGEKVFLECVQDMDHENMFWYRQDPGLGLRLIYFSYDVKMKEKGDIPEGYSVSREKKERFSLILESASTNQTSMYLCASSPGTSGNNEQFFGPGTRLTVL.

The J gene is TRBJ2-1, the V gene TRBV12-3 or TRBV12-4, with D tentatively TRBD1 or TRBD2 (6 bases each). V lost 3 bases and J lost 8, with 17 bases in between. CDR3 size: 15 residues. CDR3 loop: CASSFDRRGSDEQFF. The CDR3 DNA is TGTGCCAGCAGTTTCGACAGGAGGGGTAGCGATGAGCAGTTCTTC.

V and J are TRBV9 and TRBJ1-5; tentatively, D is TRBD1 (5 bases). V was cut by 0 bases and J by 1 base, with 5 bases left in between. Per the germline V gene, CDR1 is SGDLS and CDR2 is YYNGEE. The CDR3 totals 14 residues. CDR3: CASSVAGSNQPQHF. CDR3 DNA sequence: TGTGCCAGCAGCGTAGCAGGGAGCAATCAGCCCCAGCATTTT.

V and J are TRBV6-1 and TRBJ2-3; no clear D. The CDR3 consists of 14 residues. V was cut by 7 bases and J by 6 bases, with 17 bases left in between. The V gene's germline CDR1 is MNHNS and CDR2 SASEGT. The chain's CDR3 is CASIVTPSLDTQYF. The CDR3 coding sequence is TGTGCCAGCATTGTGACCCCCAGTTTGGATACGCAGTATTTT.

The chain carries TRBV6-1 and TRBJ1-5; D gene ambiguous. The CDR3 runs to 16 residues. Germline CDR1 reads MNHNS; CDR2 reads SASEGT. V gave up 2 bases and J gave up 1 base, with 12 bases separating them. CDR3 nucleotides: TGTGCCAGCAGTGAAAAAGGAGCTGGGAGCAATCAGCCCCAGCATTTT. Its protein product is CASSEKGAGSNQPQHF.

The chain couples TRBV5-1 to TRBJ1-2, with D perhaps matching TRBD1 (6 bases). The CDR3 covers 14 residues. V was clipped by 0 bases and J by 7 bases, with 13 bases between them. Germline-derived CDR1 and CDR2 are SGHRS and YFSETQ. The CDR3 spells CASSLDLGAFGYTF. In DNA form, the CDR3 reads TGCGCCAGCAGCTTGGATCTGGGGGCGTTTGGCTACACCTTC.

This sequence joins TRBV7-9 and TRBJ2-7; 11 nucleotides match TRBD2. The CDR3 totals 13 residues. The ends lost 9 bases at V and 2 bases at J; junction bases unmatched: 3. The germline gives CDR1 SEHNR, CDR2 FQNEAQ (reference sequence). Here the CDR3 reads CASLAGGTYEQYF. Here the CDR3 DNA reads TGTGCCAGTCTAGCGGGAGGTACCTACGAGCAGTACTTC.

The genes are TRBV5-1 and TRBJ2-2; D is undetermined. V was pared by 10 bases and J by 6 bases, with 13 bases between. Germline loops: CDR1 SGHRS, CDR2 YFSETQ. The length of the CDR3 is 12 residues. The CDR3: CACFIKAGELFF. The CDR3 nucleotides are TGCGCCTGCTTCATTAAAGCCGGGGAGCTGTTTTTT.

The chain recombines TRBV14 with TRBJ1-1; 8 bases match TRBD1. CDR3 length: 15 amino acids. Germline V gene data show CDR1 as SGHDN and CDR2 as FVKESK. The V gene end was trimmed by 2 bases and the J gene end by 7 bases; junction bases not matched to a gene: 9. The CDR3 DNA sequence: TGTGCCAGCAGCCAAATTACGGGACAGGACCTTGAAGCTTTCTTT. This codes for CASSQITGQDLEAFF.